Listed below are T cell receptor beta chains from one sample, sequenced in a study of cytomegalovirus exposure and HLA in healthy donors. Generated by immunoSEQ multiplex PCR, the TCRdb table keeps only in-frame clones and is missing some. There are around 150,000 clones in the sample; 65% to 85% occur only once, and around 6.9% lies in the top ten. The source material was PBMCs. The receptors shown here come from a male donor in good health and CMV-seropositive. Both conserved end residues are part of each CDR3. D genes are given only for firm matches. Clone size is shown for a subset of rows, as once, few, many or a class of expanded clone.

abundance | d_gene | j_gene | v_gene | CDR3aa | CDR3nt
- | - | TRBJ1-1 | TRBV29-1 | CSVLRPGMNTEAFF | TGCAGCGTCCTTCGGCCGGGGATGAACACTGAAGCTTTCTTT
- | - | TRBJ2-7 | TRBV18 | CASSPVLGVSYEQYF | TGTGCCAGCTCACCGGTTTTAGGGGTCTCCTACGAGCAGTACTTC
- | TRBD1 | TRBJ2-1 | TRBV29-1 | CSVEEDRLPYEQFF | TGCAGCGTTGAGGAGGACAGGTTACCCTATGAGCAGTTCTTC
- | TRBD1 | TRBJ2-7 | TRBV6-5 | CASSSPGQGVYEQYF | TGTGCCAGCAGTTCGCCGGGACAGGGGGTTTACGAGCAGTACTTC
- | TRBD2 | TRBJ2-7 | TRBV7-2 | CASSFTEAGAYEQYF | TGTGCCAGCAGTTTTACTGAAGCGGGAGCCTACGAGCAGTACTTC
- | - | TRBJ1-3 | TRBV7-9 | CSSSSKDSTARNTIYF | TGTTCCAGCAGCTCAAAGGACAGTACTGCTCGAAACACCATATATTTT
- | - | TRBJ1-3 | TRBV5-1 | CASSLPSNTIYF | TGCGCCAGCAGCCTACCATCTAACACCATATATTTT
- | - | TRBJ2-7 | TRBV28 | CASSLRSYEQYF | TGTGCCAGCAGTTTACGGTCCTACGAGCAGTACTTC
- | - | TRBJ2-1 | TRBV6-5 | CASIPRTSAGNEQFF | TGTGCCAGCATCCCGAGGACCTCCGCGGGCAATGAGCAGTTCTTC
few | - | TRBJ2-4 | TRBV9 | CASSVGPGSQNIQYF | TGTGCCAGCAGCGTAGGTCCAGGTTCCCAAAACATTCAGTACTTC
- | TRBD1 | TRBJ2-1 | TRBV19 | CASSPDRGGYNEQFF | TGTGCCAGTAGTCCGGACAGGGGAGGTTACAATGAGCAGTTCTTC
- | - | TRBJ2-7 | TRBV5-1 | CASSLDSQIYEQYF | TGCGCCAGCAGCTTGGACAGCCAAATCTACGAGCAGTACTTC
- | TRBD1 | TRBJ2-5 | TRBV7-9 | CASSPGQGETQYF | TGTGCCAGCAGCCCGGGACAGGGAGAGACCCAGTACTTC
- | TRBD2 | TRBJ2-2 | TRBV27 | CASREQAGLSTGELFF | TGTGCCAGCAGGGAACAAGCGGGACTGAGCACCGGGGAGCTGTTTTTT
few | TRBD2 | TRBJ2-7 | TRBV27 | CASETGTSCYEQYF | TGTGCCAGCGAAACCGGGACTAGCTGCTACGAGCAGTACTTC
few | TRBD1 | TRBJ1-6 | TRBV19 | CASSTTGNNSPLHF | TGTGCCAGTAGTACGACAGGGAATAATTCACCCCTCCACTTT